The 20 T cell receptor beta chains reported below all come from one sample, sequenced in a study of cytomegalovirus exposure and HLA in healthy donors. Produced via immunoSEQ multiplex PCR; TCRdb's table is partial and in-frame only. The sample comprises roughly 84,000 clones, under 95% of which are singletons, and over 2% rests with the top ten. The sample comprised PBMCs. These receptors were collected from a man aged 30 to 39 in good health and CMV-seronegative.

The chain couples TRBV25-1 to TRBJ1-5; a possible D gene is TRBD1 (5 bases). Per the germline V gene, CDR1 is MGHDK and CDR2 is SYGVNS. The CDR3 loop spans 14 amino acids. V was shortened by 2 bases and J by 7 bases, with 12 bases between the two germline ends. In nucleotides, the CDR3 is TGTGCCAGCAGTGAAGGGGCAGGGAGGCAGCCCCAGCATTTT. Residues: CASSEGAGRQPQHF.

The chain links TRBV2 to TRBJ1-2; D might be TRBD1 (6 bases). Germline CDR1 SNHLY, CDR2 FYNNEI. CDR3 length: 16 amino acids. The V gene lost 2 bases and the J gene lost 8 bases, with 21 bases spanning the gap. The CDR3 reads CASSEPDHRGQSGYTF. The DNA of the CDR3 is TGTGCCAGCAGTGAACCCGACCACCGAGGACAGAGCGGCTACACCTTC.

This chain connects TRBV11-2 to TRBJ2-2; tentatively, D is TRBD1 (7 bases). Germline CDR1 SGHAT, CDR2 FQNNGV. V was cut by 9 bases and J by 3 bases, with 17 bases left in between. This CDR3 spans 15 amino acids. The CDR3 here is CASTNPGGYTGELFF. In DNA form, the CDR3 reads TGTGCCAGTACCAACCCAGGGGGGTACACCGGGGAGCTGTTTTTT.

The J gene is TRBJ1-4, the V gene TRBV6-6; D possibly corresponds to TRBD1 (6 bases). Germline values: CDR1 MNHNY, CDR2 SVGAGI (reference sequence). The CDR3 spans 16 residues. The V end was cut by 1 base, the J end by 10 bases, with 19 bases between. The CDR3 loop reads CASSYFDSREGGKLFF. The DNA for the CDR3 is TGTGCCAGCAGTTACTTCGACTCTAGGGAGGGGGGAAAACTGTTTTTT.

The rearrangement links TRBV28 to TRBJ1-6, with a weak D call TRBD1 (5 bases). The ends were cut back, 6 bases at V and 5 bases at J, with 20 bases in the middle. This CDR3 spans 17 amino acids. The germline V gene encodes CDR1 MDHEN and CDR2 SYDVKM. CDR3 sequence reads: CASRRGPTRWDNSPLHF. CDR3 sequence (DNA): TGTGCCAGCAGGCGGGGACCCACGAGGTGGGATAATTCACCCCTCCACTTT. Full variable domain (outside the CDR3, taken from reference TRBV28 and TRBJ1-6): DVKVTQSSRYLVKRTGEKVFLECVQDMDHENMFWYRQDPGLGLRLIYFSYDVKMKEKGDIPEGYSVSREKKERFSLILESASTNQTSMYLCASRRGPTRWDNSPLHFGNGTRLTVT.

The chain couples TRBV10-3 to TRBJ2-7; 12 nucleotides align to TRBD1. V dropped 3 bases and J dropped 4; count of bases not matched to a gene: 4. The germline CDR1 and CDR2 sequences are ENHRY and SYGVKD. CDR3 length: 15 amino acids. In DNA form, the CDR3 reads TGTGCCATCAGTGATGGGACAGGGGGCGAGTACGAGCAGTACTTC. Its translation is CAISDGTGGEYEQYF.

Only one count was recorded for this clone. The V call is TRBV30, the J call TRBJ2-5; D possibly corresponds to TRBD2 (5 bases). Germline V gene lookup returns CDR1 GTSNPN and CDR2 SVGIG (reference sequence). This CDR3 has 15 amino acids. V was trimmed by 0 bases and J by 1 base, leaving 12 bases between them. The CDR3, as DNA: TGTGCCTGGAGTGTGTTGGCGGGTTTCCAAGAGACCCAGTACTTC. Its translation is CAWSVLAGFQETQYF.

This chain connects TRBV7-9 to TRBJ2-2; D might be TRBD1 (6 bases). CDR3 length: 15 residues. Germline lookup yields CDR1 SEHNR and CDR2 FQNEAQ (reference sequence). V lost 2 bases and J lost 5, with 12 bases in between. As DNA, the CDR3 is TGTGCCAGCAGCTTAATGGGGGCTGGAACCGGGGAGCTGTTTTTT. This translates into CASSLMGAGTGELFF.

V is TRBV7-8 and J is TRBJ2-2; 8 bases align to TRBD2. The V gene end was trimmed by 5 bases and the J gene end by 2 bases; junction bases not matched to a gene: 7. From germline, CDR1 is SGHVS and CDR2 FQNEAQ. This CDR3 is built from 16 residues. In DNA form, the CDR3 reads TGTGCCAGCAGCCTGGGACTAGGGATCAACACCGGGGAGCTGTTTTTT. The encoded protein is CASSLGLGINTGELFF.

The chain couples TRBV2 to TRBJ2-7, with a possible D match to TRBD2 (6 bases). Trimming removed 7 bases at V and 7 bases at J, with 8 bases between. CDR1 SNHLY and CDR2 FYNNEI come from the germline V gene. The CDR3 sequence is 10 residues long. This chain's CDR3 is CASTAGEQYF. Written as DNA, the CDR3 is TGTGCCAGCACGGCGGGAGAGCAGTACTTC.

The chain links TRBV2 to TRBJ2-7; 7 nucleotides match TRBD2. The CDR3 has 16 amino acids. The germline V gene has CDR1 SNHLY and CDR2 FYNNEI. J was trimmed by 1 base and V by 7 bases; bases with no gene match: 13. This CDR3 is CASTQNGGLSSYEQYF. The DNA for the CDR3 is TGTGCCAGCACACAAAACGGGGGGTTGTCTTCCTACGAGCAGTACTTC.

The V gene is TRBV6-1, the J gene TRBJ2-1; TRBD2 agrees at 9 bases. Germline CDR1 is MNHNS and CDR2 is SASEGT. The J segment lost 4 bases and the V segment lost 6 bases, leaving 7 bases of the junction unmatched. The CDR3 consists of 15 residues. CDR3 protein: CASSSAGGEYNEQFF. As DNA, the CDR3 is TGTGCCAGCAGCTCAGCGGGGGGCGAGTACAATGAGCAGTTCTTC.

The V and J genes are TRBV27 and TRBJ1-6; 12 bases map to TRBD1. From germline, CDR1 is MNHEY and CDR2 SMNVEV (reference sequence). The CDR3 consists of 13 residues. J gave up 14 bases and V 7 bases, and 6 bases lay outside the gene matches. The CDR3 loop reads CASKPGQGASLHF. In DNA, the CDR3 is TGTGCCAGCAAACCGGGACAGGGGGCTTCCCTCCACTTT.

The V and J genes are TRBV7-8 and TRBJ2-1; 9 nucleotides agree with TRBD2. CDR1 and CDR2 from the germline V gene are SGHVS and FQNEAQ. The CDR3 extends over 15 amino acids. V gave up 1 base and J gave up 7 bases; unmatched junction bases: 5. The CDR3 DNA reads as TGTGCCAGCAGCTTAGAAGCGGGGGGTTGGAATGAGCAGTTCTTC. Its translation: CASSLEAGGWNEQFF.

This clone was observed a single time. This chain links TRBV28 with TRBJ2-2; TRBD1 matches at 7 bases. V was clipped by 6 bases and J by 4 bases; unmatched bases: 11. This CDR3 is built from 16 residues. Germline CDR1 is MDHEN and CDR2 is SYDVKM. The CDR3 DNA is TGTGCCAGCAGACCCGGGACAGCCCATTTCACCGGGGAGCTGTTTTTT. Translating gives CASRPGTAHFTGELFF.

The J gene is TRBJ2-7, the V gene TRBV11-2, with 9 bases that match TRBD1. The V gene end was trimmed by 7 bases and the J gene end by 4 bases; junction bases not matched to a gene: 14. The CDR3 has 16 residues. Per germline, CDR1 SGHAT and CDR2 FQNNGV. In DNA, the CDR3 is TGTGCCAGCATCCGTTCGGCGGACAGGGGTTTATACGAGCAGTACTTC. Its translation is CASIRSADRGLYEQYF.

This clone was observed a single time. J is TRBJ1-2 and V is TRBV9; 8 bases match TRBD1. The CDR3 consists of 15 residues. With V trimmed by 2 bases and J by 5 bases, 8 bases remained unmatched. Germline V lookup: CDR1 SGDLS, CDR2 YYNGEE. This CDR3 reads CASSVTGGPDYGYTF. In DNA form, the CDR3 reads TGTGCCAGCAGCGTTACAGGGGGGCCTGATTATGGCTACACCTTC.

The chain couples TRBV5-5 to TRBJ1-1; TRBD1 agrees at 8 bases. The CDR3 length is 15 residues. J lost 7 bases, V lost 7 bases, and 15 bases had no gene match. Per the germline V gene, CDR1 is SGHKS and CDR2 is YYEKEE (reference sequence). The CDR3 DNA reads TGTGCCAGCGGCCGGACAGGGCCGGTACAAAGTGAAGCTTTCTTT. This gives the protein CASGRTGPVQSEAFF.

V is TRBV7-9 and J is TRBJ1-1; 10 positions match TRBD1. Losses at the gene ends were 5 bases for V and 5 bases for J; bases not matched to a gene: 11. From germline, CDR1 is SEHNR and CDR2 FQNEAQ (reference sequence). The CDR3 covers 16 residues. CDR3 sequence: CASSNSGQGGATEAFF. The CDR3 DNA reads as TGTGCCAGCAGCAACTCTGGACAGGGGGGAGCTACTGAAGCTTTCTTT.

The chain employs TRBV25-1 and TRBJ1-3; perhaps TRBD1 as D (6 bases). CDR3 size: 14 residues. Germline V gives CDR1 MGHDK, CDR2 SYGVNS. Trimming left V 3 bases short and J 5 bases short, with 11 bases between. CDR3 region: CASSDPGHRNTIYF. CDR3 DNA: TGTGCCAGCAGTGATCCGGGACATCGAAACACCATATATTTT. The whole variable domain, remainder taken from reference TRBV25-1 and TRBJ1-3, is EADIYQTPRYLVIGTGKKITLECSQTMGHDKMYWYQQDPGMELHLIHYSYGVNSTEKGDLSSESTVSRIRTEHFPLTLESARPSHTSQYLCASSDPGHRNTIYFGEGSWLTVV.